This entry lists 10 T cell receptor beta chains sequenced from one sample in a study of cytomegalovirus exposure and HLA in healthy donors. Some clones are missing from TCRdb's copy, which holds only in-frame ones; the method was immunoSEQ multiplex PCR. Of some 160,000 clones listed, about 88% are singletons. Sequencing input: PBMCs. The source of these receptors is a man younger than 35 in good health and CMV-seronegative.

Worth noting for this clone: The sample holds other DNA sequences that translate to the same CDR3. The chain has TRBV27 and TRBJ2-7, with 7 bases matching TRBD2. The V gene end was trimmed by 2 bases and the J gene end by 0 bases; junction bases not matched to a gene: 1. CDR1 MNHEY and CDR2 SMNVEV come from the germline V gene (reference sequence). CDR3 size: 14 residues. CDR3 nucleotide sequence: TGTGCCAGCAGTTTAGGGGGGGTCTCCTACGAGCAGTACTTC. Its translation is CASSLGGVSYEQYF.

The chain has TRBV5-4 and TRBJ1-2; 9 bases fit TRBD1. The V and J ends lost 2 bases and 8 bases, in that order; junction bases with no gene match: 4. Germline V CDR1 and CDR2: SGHNT, YYREEE (reference sequence). The CDR3 consists of 13 residues. CDR3 residues: CASSFWTGDGYTF. In DNA form, the CDR3 reads TGTGCCAGCAGCTTCTGGACAGGGGACGGCTACACCTTC.

The rearrangement uses TRBV4-1 and TRBJ1-2, with D perhaps TRBD1 (5 bases). The germline gives CDR1 MGHRA, CDR2 YSYEKL. This CDR3 comprises 16 residues. Trimming took 7 bases from V and 4 from J, leaving 22 bases between them. The chain's CDR3 is CASIHMGEGAGYGYTF. For the CDR3, the DNA is TGCGCCAGCATCCATATGGGGGAGGGAGCCGGCTATGGCTACACCTTC.

The chain uses TRBV5-1 and TRBJ2-1; the D is unclear. Trimming removed 0 bases from V and 2 bases from J, with 9 bases in between. Germline V gene lookup returns CDR1 SGHRS and CDR2 YFSETQ. The CDR3 has 15 residues. The CDR3 reads CASSLVTVAYNEQFF. DNA of the CDR3: TGCGCCAGCAGCTTGGTTACTGTCGCCTACAATGAGCAGTTCTTC.

The V gene is TRBV5-4, the J gene TRBJ1-2; 10 bases line up with TRBD1. V shed 2 bases, J shed 6 bases, and the junction held 16 bases outside the gene matches. Germline V lookup: CDR1 SGHNT, CDR2 YYREEE (reference sequence). The CDR3 consists of 18 residues. DNA of the CDR3: TGTGCCAGCAGCTTAGATCCGGGACAGGGGCGGGTGAGTCATGGCTACACCTTC. Translating gives CASSLDPGQGRVSHGYTF.

This chain connects TRBV6-1 to TRBJ1-1; D call uncertain. The CDR3 totals 15 residues. The V end lost 7 bases, the J end lost 4 bases, and 19 bases lay between the germline ends. Germline V CDR1 and CDR2: MNHNS, SASEGT. CDR3 DNA sequence: TGTGCCAGCATCCTAAATTTAGTCGAGGTCACTGAAGCTTTCTTT. Translated: CASILNLVEVTEAFF.

This chain joins TRBV11-2 and TRBJ1-3; D unclear. The CDR3 length is 13 residues. Trimming cost V 5 bases and J 2 bases, with 7 bases left between them. CDR1 is SGHAT and CDR2 is FQNNGV in the germline V gene. The CDR3 reads CASSHAAGNTIYF. The CDR3 DNA reads TGTGCCAGCAGCCACGCGGCTGGAAACACCATATATTTT.

The rearrangement uses TRBV2 and TRBJ1-5, with TRBD1 matching over 8 bases. V gave up 4 bases and J gave up 7 bases; unmatched junction bases: 9. CDR1 is SNHLY, CDR2 FYNNEI, per germline. This CDR3 has 15 amino acids. The CDR3 region is CASSASQGVRQPQHF. In nucleotides, the CDR3 is TGTGCCAGCAGTGCCTCACAGGGGGTTAGACAGCCCCAGCATTTT.

The V call is TRBV27, the J call TRBJ2-3; perhaps TRBD1 as D (6 bases). The CDR3 sequence is 14 residues long. V was cut by 1 base and J by 5 bases, with 10 bases left in between. Germline V gene lookup returns CDR1 MNHEY and CDR2 SMNVEV (reference sequence). CDR3 loop: CASSLYRVKDTQYF. CDR3 bases: TGTGCCAGCAGTTTATACAGGGTGAAAGATACGCAGTATTTT.

J is TRBJ1-5 and V is TRBV28, with 9 bases lining up with TRBD1. Germline V gene data show CDR1 as MDHEN and CDR2 as SYDVKM. V shed 7 bases, J shed 6 bases, and the junction held 7 bases outside the gene matches. The CDR3 is 14 residues long. DNA for the CDR3: TGTGCCAGCACCCCGGGACAGGGACGTCAGCCCCAGCATTTT. Its protein is CASTPGQGRQPQHF.